The clone carrying this T cell receptor (beta chain) was observed at least ten times. CDR3 length: 15 residues. V shed 4 bases and J shed 4 bases, with 14 bases lying between them. CDR1 MNHNY and CDR2 SVGAGI come from the germline V gene (reference sequence). TCRdb passed the RT-PCR reads through MiXCR, listing each CDR3 protein once. The sample contains 650,000 to 800,000 distinct CDR3 sequences, approximately 15% of which appear only once. The chain has TRBV6-6 and TRBJ1-3; perhaps TRBD1 as D (5 bases). Sequenced input: memory CD4+ T cells from blood. The source of this sequence is a female donor in good health, serving as a healthy control. For the CDR3, the DNA is TGTGCCAGCAGTTCCGCCGGGACTCAGGGAAACACCATATATTTT. Its translation: CASSSAGTQGNTIYF.